This TCR beta chain was captured in a study of OX40 agonist ivuxolimab in advanced cancers. Background for the entire study: Ivuxolimab, which targeted the costimulatory receptor OX40 (CD134), was an agonistic, fully human IgG2 monoclonal antibody. Intravenous ivuxolimab was administered to patients every 2 weeks at six dose levels: 0.01, 0.1, 0.3, 1.5, 3 and 10 mg/kg. Prior anti-PD-1, anti-PD-L1 or anti-CTLA-4 therapy was permitted, and 30% to 45% of dose-escalation patients had received checkpoint inhibitors. Three dose-escalation patients achieved partial responses, one with hepatocellular carcinoma and two with cutaneous melanoma. Of the 50 to 55 dose-escalation patients, hepatocellular carcinoma was present in about 19, melanoma in roughly 15, renal cell carcinoma in 9 and head and neck cancer in 9. In the dose-escalation cohort, 82.7% of patients were male, and the mean age was approximately 55 years, with a range of roughly 20 to 85. Peripheral TCRbeta sequencing aimed to test whether ivuxolimab altered TCR sequence diversity and caused clonal T-cell expansion. The paper reports the monotherapy dose-escalation portion (N of about 47 patients) of the phase I ivuxolimab trial. The paper's findings and limits, for the study overall: In the 0.1-3.0 mg/kg groups, partial responders were among the patients with the lowest normalized peripheral clonal expansion, particularly in CD8+ T cells. At doses of 0.1 to 3.0 mg/kg, clonal expansion of both CD4+ and CD8+ T cells in blood was seen between baseline and week 6. After ivuxolimab, expanded clones were on average more numerous among CD8+ T cells than among CD4+ T cells. Low levels of normalized T-cell clonal expansion were also seen in some nonresponding patients. The antigen specificity of the peripheral T cells that underwent clonal expansion was not determined.

To sequence the TCRbeta CDR3 region, genomic DNA was isolated from the sorted cells. The immunoSEQ Assay was used for sequencing of TCRbeta CDR3 regions. TCRdb took this table from immuneACCESS and kept in-frame rearrangements with V and J called. Such tables lack part of the clones; where checked against another copy, unresolved V genes explain under half of the gap, and the rest is unexplained. This sample holds 65,000 to 70,000 clones; roughly 87% were observed only once. The ten largest clones represent around 2.9% of the sample. About this clone: Its binding antigen is unknown. No base quality values were provided; no much bigger clone lies one nucleotide off.

Patients with autoimmune disease history or receiving systemic immunosuppression were excluded from the trial. In every dose cohort, peripheral blood was drawn for TCR sequencing at baseline, cycle 4 day 1, and cycle 7 day 1. Samples were obtained from an open-label, multicenter, first-in-human phase I dose-escalation trial of ivuxolimab. The trial enrolled adults with locally advanced or metastatic head and neck squamous cell, hepatocellular, melanoma or renal cell carcinoma. Before TCR sequencing, CD4+ and CD8+ T cells were separately sorted from peripheral blood. The CDR3 holds 14 amino acids from the cysteine to the phenylalanine. Solely the CDR3 DNA is kept, with 42 bases framed from the first base. V and J are truncated by 2 bases and 0 bases respectively, leaving an intervening sequence of 8 bases. CDR1 SGHRS and CDR2 YFSETQ were looked up in the germline V gene.

In this chain, TRBV5-1 is recombined with TRBJ1-1; no D segment can be confidently identified. This receptor was obtained from an adult with an advanced solid tumor such as melanoma, head and neck, liver or kidney cancer. The material was CD4+ or CD8+ T cells sorted from blood, obtained in a trial of the OX40 agonist ivuxolimab. The CDR3 reads as follows: CASSFAEMNTEAFF. The DNA sequence reads TGCGCCAGCAGCTTCGCAGAAATGAACACTGAAGCTTTCTTT.